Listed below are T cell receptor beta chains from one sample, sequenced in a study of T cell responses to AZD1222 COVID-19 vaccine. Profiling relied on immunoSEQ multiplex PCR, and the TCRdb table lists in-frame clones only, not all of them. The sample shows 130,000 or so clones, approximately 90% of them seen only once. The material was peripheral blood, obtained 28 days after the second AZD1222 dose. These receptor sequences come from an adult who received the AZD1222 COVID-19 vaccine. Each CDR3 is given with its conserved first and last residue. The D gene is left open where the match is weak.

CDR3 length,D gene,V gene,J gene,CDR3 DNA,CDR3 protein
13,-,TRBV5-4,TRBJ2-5,TGTGCCAGCAGCTTACAGGGAGGGGAGACCCAGTACTTC,CASSLQGGETQYF
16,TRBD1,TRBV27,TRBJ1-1,TGTGCCAGCAGCCGGGACAGAGATTTAGCGAACACTGAAGCTTTCTTT,CASSRDRDLANTEAFF
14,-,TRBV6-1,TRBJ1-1,TGTGCCAGCAGTGAAGCGAACGGAGAAACTGAAGCTTTCTTT,CASSEANGETEAFF
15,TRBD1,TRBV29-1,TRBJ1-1,TGCAGCGGGGGACAGGGTATCAGTCTGGGCACTGAAGCTTTCTTT,CSGGQGISLGTEAFF
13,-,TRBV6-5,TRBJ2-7,TGTGCCAGCAGCCCGGGACACCGCTACGAGCAGTACTTC,CASSPGHRYEQYF
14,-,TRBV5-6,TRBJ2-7,TGTGCCAGCATGACCGGGACTGAACCCTACGAGCAGTACTTC,CASMTGTEPYEQYF
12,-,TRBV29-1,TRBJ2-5,TGCAGCTCACGTCAGGGCGGGGAGACCCAGTACTTC,CSSRQGGETQYF
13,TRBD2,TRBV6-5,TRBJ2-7,TGTGCCAGCAGTCGAACGGGAGCGGGAGAGCAGTACTTC,CASSRTGAGEQYF
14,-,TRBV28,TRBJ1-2,TGTGCCAGCAGCCCACCCGTGAAGGGGGGCGGCTACACCTTC,CASSPPVKGGGYTF
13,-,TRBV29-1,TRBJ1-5,TGCAGCGTTGCCGGGTCGGGCCATCAGCCCCAGCATTTT,CSVAGSGHQPQHF